Described below is a single T cell receptor beta chain sequence and its context. The antigen is not known. CDR3 length equals 17 residues. CDR1 SGHDT and CDR2 YYEEEE come from the germline V gene. Trimming took off 5 bases at V and 0 bases at J, with 18 bases between the two ends. This record belongs to a study of glioma-infiltrating T cells after dendritic cell vaccination. The overall study: Glioblastoma patients came from Phase I and II dendritic cell vaccination trials. Monocyte-derived dendritic cells, cultured seven days with IL-4 and GM-CSF, were pulsed with autologous tumor lysate. General observations from the study: Estimated pretreatment TIL content predicted outcome after dendritic cell vaccination.

Some clones are missing from TCRdb's copy, which holds only in-frame ones; the method was immunoSEQ multiplex PCR. The sample shows roughly 100,000 clones, 75% to 85% of them seen only once. V is TRBV5-6 and J is TRBJ2-4; D not resolved. The material sequenced was blood, taken before dendritic cell vaccination. This TCR derives from a human donor with glioblastoma. The CDR3 region has the DNA TGTGCCAGCAGTCCCCTCAACCACCGACTAGCCAAAAACATTCAGTACTTC. As protein: CASSPLNHRLAKNIQYF.